This TCR beta chain is from a study of tumor and adjacent non-tumor tissue in lung cancer (dated by TCRdb to between 2017 and 2018). For the study in its entirety: The cohort included about a dozen adenocarcinoma, a couple of squamous cell carcinoma and 1 small cell lung cancer patients. The approximately 15 enrolled patients, of whom 10 were men and 5 were women, were aged roughly 31 to 85 years and were diagnosed with TNM stage I to III disease. A total of about 130 million productive TCRbeta reads were generated by sequencing, corresponding to an average of about 4.17 million reads per sample. The study compared bulk TCRbeta repertoires between lung tumor tissue and matched distant non-tumor lung tissue from over 12 lung cancer patients. TCRbeta CDR3 sequencing was performed on a few dozen paired specimens, with one tumor sample and one normal lung sample collected per patient. Points the paper makes about the study in general: Neither the sequencing platform nor unique molecular identifiers are mentioned in the methods. Significantly higher TCR diversity (inverse Simpson) was observed in tumor tissue than in normal lung tissue (around 450 vs 160, P = 0.0075, Mann-Whitney U test). The top 100 clones accounted for a significantly larger cumulative portion of the repertoire in normal lung than in tumor tissue. Only approximately 14 patients were included in the cohort, and the need for larger samples and more detailed clinical data was noted by the authors. TCR diversity was significantly higher in younger patients, and greater tumor TCR diversity was associated with shorter overall survival and shorter disease-free survival. Because peripheral blood was not sequenced, blood TCRbeta repertoires in the lung cancer patients of the study were not examined.

RNA was extracted from bulk unsorted tissue and checked for quality with a NanoDrop ND-1000 and an Agilent 2100. Normal lung samples were distant non-tumor tissue taken more than 3 cm from the tumor edge. The donors were newly diagnosed lung cancer patients admitted for thoracic surgery in China from August to November 2014 who had not received prior chemotherapy. Patients with previous radiotherapy or chemotherapy, or with another concurrent cancer, were excluded from the study. Surgical tissue pieces of about 1-2.3 cm3 were preserved in RNAlater solution and were kept at -80 degrees C until use. As concerns this clonotype: Its antigen is unknown. Base-call qualities are not available, and no considerably larger clone is one nucleotide away.

For CDR1 and CDR2, the germline V gene lists SQVTM and ANQGSEA. Trimming accounts for 6 bases at V and 7 bases at J, while the number of junction bases matched to no gene is 9. The CDR3 runs 15 residues from the cysteine to the phenylalanine. Just CDR3 DNA is preserved here, 45 bases in frame from base 1. Library generation was performed with multiplex PCR. Sequencing was performed on an Illumina HiSeq 2500. TCRbeta libraries were constructed through three rounds of nested PCR with primers (Table S4) according to protocols adapted from ARM-PCR. Before sequencing, PCR products in the 200-500 bp range were cut out of the gel and cleaned up using the QIAquick gel extraction kit. Per the original workflow: Trimmomatic was used to clean the reads, FLASH merged the cleaned reads into complete CDR3 sequences, and MiTCR assigned the sequences to V(D)J germline segments. Clonal diversity was computed as the inverse Simpson's index with VDJtools. Productive reads were defined as in-frame sequences without a premature stop codon. The public reads were run again by TCRdb, first through fastp at Q25 and then through MiXCR, and only productive beta chains were kept. CDR3 protein duplicates are merged, each entry listing the most common genes and DNA. These V and J calls originate from TCRdb's pipeline instead of the authors' own analysis. The sample table records 90,000 to 100,000 distinct CDR3 sequences; 75% to 85% of these occur just once. 30% of the sample goes to the ten largest clones.

Sequencing used distant non-tumor lung tissue. The rearrangement combines TRBV29-1 with TRBJ2-1; TRBD2 agrees with 13 junctional bases. This TCR derives from a man in his 60s with small cell lung cancer. The CDR3 protein is CSVRTSGGITNEQFF. At the DNA level, the sequence is TGCAGCGTCCGGACTAGCGGGGGTATTACGAATGAGCAGTTCTTC.